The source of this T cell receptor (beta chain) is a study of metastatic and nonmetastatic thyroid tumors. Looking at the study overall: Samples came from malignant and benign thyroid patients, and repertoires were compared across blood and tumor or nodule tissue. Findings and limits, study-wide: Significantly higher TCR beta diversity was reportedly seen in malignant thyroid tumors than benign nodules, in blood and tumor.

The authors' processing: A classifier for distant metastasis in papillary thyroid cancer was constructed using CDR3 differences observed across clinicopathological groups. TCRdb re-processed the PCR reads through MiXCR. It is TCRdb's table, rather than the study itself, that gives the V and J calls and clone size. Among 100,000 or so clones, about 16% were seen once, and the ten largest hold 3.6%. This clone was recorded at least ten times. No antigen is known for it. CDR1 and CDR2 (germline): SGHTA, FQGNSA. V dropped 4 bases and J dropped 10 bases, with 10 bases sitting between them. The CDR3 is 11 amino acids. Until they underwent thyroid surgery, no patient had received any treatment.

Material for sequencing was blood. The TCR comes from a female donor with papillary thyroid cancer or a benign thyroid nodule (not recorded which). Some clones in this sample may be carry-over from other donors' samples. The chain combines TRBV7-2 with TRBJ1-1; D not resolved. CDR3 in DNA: TGTGCCAGCAGCTCCACAACGGTAGCTTTCTTT. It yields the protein CASSSTTVAFF. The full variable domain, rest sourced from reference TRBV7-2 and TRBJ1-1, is GAGVSQSPSNKVTEKGKDVELRCDPISGHTALYWYRQSLGQGLEFLIYFQGNSAPDKSGLPSDRFSAERTGGSVSTLTIQRTQQEDSAVYLCASSSTTVAFFGQGTRLTVV.